The clone carrying this TCR beta chain was picked up one time. Its antigen is still unknown. The sample belongs to a study of cytomegalovirus exposure and HLA in healthy donors. Study results and caveats: Diagnosis of cytomegalovirus status made by the classifier reportedly showed high specificity and sensitivity.

The V end lost 7 bases, the J end lost 7 bases, and 11 bases lay between the germline ends. CDR1 and CDR2 (germline): SQVTM, ANQGSEA. CDR3 length: 11 residues. Only in-frame clones appear in the TCRdb table, and some are missing; sequencing was by immunoSEQ multiplex PCR. The sample has around 190,000 clones; approximately 89% are singletons. Specimen: PBMCs. This TCR derives from a young man in good health and CMV-seropositive. The chain recombines TRBV29-1 with TRBJ2-1, with a possible D match to TRBD2 (5 bases). CDR3 amino acids: CSAGLKNEQFF. The CDR3 DNA follows: TGCAGCGCCGGACTTAAAAATGAGCAGTTCTTC.